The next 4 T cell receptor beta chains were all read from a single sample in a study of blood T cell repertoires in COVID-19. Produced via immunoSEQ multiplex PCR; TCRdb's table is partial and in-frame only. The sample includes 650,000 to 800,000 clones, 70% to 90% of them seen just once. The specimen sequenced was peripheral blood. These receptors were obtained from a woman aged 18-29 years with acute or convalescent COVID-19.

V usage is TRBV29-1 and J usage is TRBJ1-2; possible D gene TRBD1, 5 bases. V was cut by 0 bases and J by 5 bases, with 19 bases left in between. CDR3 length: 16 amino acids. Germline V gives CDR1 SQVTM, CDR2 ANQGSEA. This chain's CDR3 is CSVEDQPREGSYGYTF. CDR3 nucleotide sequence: TGCAGCGTTGAAGATCAGCCCAGGGAAGGATCGTATGGCTACACCTTC.

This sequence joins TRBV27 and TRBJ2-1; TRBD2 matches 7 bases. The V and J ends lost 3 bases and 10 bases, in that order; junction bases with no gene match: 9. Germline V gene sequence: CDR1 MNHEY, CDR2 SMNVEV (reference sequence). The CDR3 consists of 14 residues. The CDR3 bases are TGTGCCAGCAGTTTGGCCGGGAGGAAGGAAGAGCAGTTCTTC. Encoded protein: CASSLAGRKEEQFF.

The CDR3 DNA follows: TGTGCCAGCAGCCAAGGGCAGTTCTATGGCTACACCTTC. It translates to CASSQGQFYGYTF. The gene calls are TRBV3-1 (or the pseudogene TRBV3-2) and TRBJ1-2; D is uncertain. The CDR3 sequence is 13 residues long. The V gene's germline CDR1 is LGHDT and CDR2 YNNKEL (reference sequence). Trimming removed 1 base at V and 4 bases at J, with 7 bases between.

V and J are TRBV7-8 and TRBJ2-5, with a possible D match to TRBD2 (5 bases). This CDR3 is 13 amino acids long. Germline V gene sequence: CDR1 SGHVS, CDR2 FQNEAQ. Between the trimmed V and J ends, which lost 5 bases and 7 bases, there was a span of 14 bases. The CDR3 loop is CASSPTPAGTQYF. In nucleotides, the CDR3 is TGTGCCAGCAGCCCCACTCCCGCGGGGACCCAGTACTTC.